This TCR beta chain was identified in a study of early T cells in non-severe SARS-CoV-2 infection. Study context: Sequenced material consisted of bulk RNA (from unsorted whole blood), and chains were unpaired.

Attached unique molecular identifiers marked individual cDNA molecules. TCRdb re-analysed the 5' RACE reads in MiXCR, keeping a single row per CDR3 protein. The table records tens of thousands of distinct CDR3 sequences, roughly 6% of them present only once. This TCR came from an adult who was a healthcare worker with PCR-confirmed SARS-CoV-2 infection or an uninfected control (not recorded which). The specimen sequenced was whole blood.

This chain's CDR3 is CSVARTEETQYF. CDR3 nucleotide sequence: TGCAGCGTCGCAAGGACAGAAGAGACCCAGTACTTC. The chain links TRBV29-1 to TRBJ2-5; TRBD1 might be the D (6 bases). V lost 6 bases, J lost 3 bases, and 11 bases lay in between. The length of the CDR3 is 12 residues. Germline CDR1 reads SQVTM; CDR2 reads ANQGSEA.